This TCR beta chain was profiled in a study of regulatory T cells in long-lasting Graves disease. Points from the study as a whole: Reduced TCR diversity was observed in persistent Graves' patients versus newly diagnosed patients. New patients shared over 900 public clonotypes, and persistent patients shared more, with about 2,500.

Construction of the TCR beta libraries employed iRepertoire HTBI primers in conjunction with Arm-PCR of CDR3 regions. One entry per CDR3 protein, called by TCRdb with MiXCR from the multiplex PCR reads. The profile shows some 280,000 distinct CDR3 sequences, 22% of them singletons. Regarding time point: persistent/refractory GD, antithyroid drugs over 5 years with positive TRAb. Scientists built the TCR library using RNA that was extracted from PBMCs. This CDR3 comprises 12 residues. Trimming removed 6 bases at V and 3 bases at J, with 9 bases between. Per germline, CDR1 SNHLY and CDR2 FYNNEI. This clonotype was detected many times. No antigen is known for it.

The sequence was obtained from a female donor with Graves disease. J is TRBJ2-7 and V is TRBV2, with unresolved D. The sequencing used peripheral blood mononuclear cells (PBMCs), collected when the disease was refractory, from a patient treated with antithyroid drugs. In DNA form, the CDR3 reads TGTGCCAGCAGGGGCACCCTCTACGAGCAGTACTTC. The encoded protein is CASRGTLYEQYF.